What follows are 32 T cell receptor beta chains derived from one specimen sequenced in a study of blood T cell repertoires in COVID-19 (TCRdb year 2020). Receptors were amplified or captured by the immunoSEQ multiplex PCR assay. TCRdb retrieved this table from immuneACCESS and kept in-frame rearrangements only. Not all clones are present; in checked studies, unresolved V genes account for under half, and no reason is known for the remainder. The sample table holds approximately 71,000 clones, of which approximately 85% were seen once. The ten largest clonotypes hold roughly 5% of the sample. Sample: peripheral blood. These TCRs come from a human donor in a cohort sampled during active COVID-19.

The chain joins TRBV7-7 to TRBJ1-3; D remains unclear. The CDR3 covers 15 residues. Germline CDR1 is SSHAT and CDR2 is FNYEAQ (reference sequence). Trimming took 1 base from V and 0 from J, leaving 7 bases between them. DNA of the CDR3: TGTGCCAGCAGCTTAGGGCAGAACTCTGGAAACACCATATATTTT. Its translation: CASSLGQNSGNTIYF.

This clone has a handful of counts. The chain uses TRBV5-1 and TRBJ2-7; 13 bases match TRBD2. Germline V gene lookup returns CDR1 SGHRS and CDR2 YFSETQ. The trim removed 0 bases at V and 1 base at J, leaving 7 bases unmatched. The CDR3 totals 18 residues. The CDR3 region has the DNA TGCGCCAGCAGCTTGGCCCGTGGACTAGCGGGAGCATCCTACGAGCAGTACTTC. Translating gives CASSLARGLAGASYEQYF.

The chain combines TRBV12-3 or TRBV12-4 with TRBJ1-1; D is undetermined. V dropped 1 base and J dropped 11 bases, with 11 bases sitting between them. The CDR3 length is 12 residues. The CDR3 sequence: CASSLGSLRAFF. The CDR3 DNA is TGTGCCAGCAGTTTAGGTTCTCTCAGGGCTTTCTTT.

The genes are TRBV18 and TRBJ2-7; D is possibly TRBD2 (7 bases). Germline CDR1 reads KGHSH; CDR2 reads LQKENI. CDR3 size: 15 residues. V dropped 3 bases and J dropped 2 bases, with 14 bases sitting between them. The CDR3 region has the DNA TGTGCCAGCTCACCCACAGAGGGGGGGCCCTACGAGCAGTACTTC. The encoded protein is CASSPTEGGPYEQYF.

The V gene is TRBV9, the J gene TRBJ2-2; D perhaps matches TRBD2 (6 bases). The germline V gene has CDR1 SGDLS and CDR2 YYNGEE. The V end was cut by 0 bases, the J end by 4 bases, with 25 bases between. This CDR3 is built from 20 residues. The CDR3 bases are TGTGCCAGCAGCGTAGCGGCTCCCTTCGGGGGATTAGTATTCACCGGGGAGCTGTTTTTT. Its translation is CASSVAAPFGGLVFTGELFF.

This clone has just a few counts. CDR3 amino acids: CSVERQGGKLFF. The CDR3 DNA reads as TGCAGCGTTGAGCGCCAGGGAGGGAAACTGTTTTTT. The chain joins TRBV29-1 to TRBJ1-4; possibly TRBD1 for D (5 bases). CDR1 and CDR2 from the germline V gene are SQVTM and ANQGSEA. The CDR3 consists of 12 residues. Trimming shortened V by 3 bases and J by 11 bases, and 13 bases separated the two germline ends.

This chain uses TRBV6-2 or TRBV6-3 with TRBJ2-5; the D gene is possibly TRBD1 (7 bases). Germline V gene sequence: CDR1 MNHEY, CDR2 SVGEGT. The V gene lost 2 bases and the J gene lost 2 bases, with 12 bases spanning the gap. There are 15 residues in the CDR3. The CDR3: CASSYGGTVQETQYF. CDR3 DNA: TGTGCCAGCAGTTACGGGGGGACAGTACAAGAGACCCAGTACTTC.

The chain uses TRBV27 and TRBJ2-7, with D possibly being TRBD1 (6 bases). V was pared by 4 bases and J by 3 bases, with 19 bases between. This CDR3 spans 16 amino acids. The germline V gene has CDR1 MNHEY and CDR2 SMNVEV (reference sequence). The CDR3 sequence: CASSSLRTEHFYEQYF. DNA of the CDR3: TGTGCCAGCAGTTCCCTCCGGACAGAGCACTTCTACGAGCAGTACTTC.

This clone was observed a single time. The V and J genes are TRBV6-5 and TRBJ2-7, with 7 bases aligning to TRBD1. V lost 7 bases to trimming and J lost 4 bases; unmatched junction nucleotides: 13. Germline CDR1 and CDR2: MNHEY and SVGAGI. There are 15 residues in the CDR3. CDR3 DNA: TGTGCCAGCACCAGAACGGGTGACAGGGCTTACGAGCAGTACTTC. Amino acid sequence: CASTRTGDRAYEQYF.

The chain has TRBV6-5 and TRBJ2-3; TRBD2 matches at 12 bases. V was pared by 4 bases and J by 5 bases, with 7 bases of the junction left unmatched. This CDR3 is 16 amino acids long. CDR1 and CDR2 from the germline V gene are MNHEY and SVGAGI. The CDR3 DNA follows: TGTGCCAGCAGTTCCAGACTAGCGGGGGACCGAGATACGCAGTATTTT. It specifies CASSSRLAGDRDTQYF.

This clone was observed a single time. The chain couples TRBV7-8 to TRBJ1-3, with D possibly TRBD1 on 5 matching bases. Trimming removed 0 bases at V and 3 bases at J, with 15 bases between. The CDR3 runs 17 residues. Germline V lookup: CDR1 SGHVS, CDR2 FQNEAQ. Here the CDR3 reads CASSLAFRQGLGNTIYF. CDR3 coding DNA: TGTGCCAGCAGCTTAGCATTCCGTCAGGGCCTTGGAAACACCATATATTTT.

The gene calls are TRBV7-9 and TRBJ1-2; D gene uncertain. The CDR3 consists of 14 residues. CDR1 SEHNR and CDR2 FQNEAQ come from the germline V gene (reference sequence). The V end lost 1 base, the J end lost 1 base, and 7 bases lay between the germline ends. In nucleotides, the CDR3 is TGTGCCAGCAGCTTAGACAGTTATAACTATGGCTACACCTTC. Translated, it gives CASSLDSYNYGYTF.

This chain connects TRBV19 to TRBJ2-2; 9 bases align to TRBD2. Trimming removed 5 bases from V and 2 bases from J; junction bases left unmatched: 6. Germline V CDR1 and CDR2: LNHDA, SQIVND (reference sequence). CDR3 length: 16 amino acids. The CDR3 reads CASSDRLADNTGELFF. In DNA form, the CDR3 reads TGTGCCAGTAGTGATAGACTAGCGGATAACACCGGGGAGCTGTTTTTT.

The chain is built from TRBV10-2 and TRBJ2-7; the D gene is possibly TRBD1 (6 bases). CDR3 length: 12 amino acids. V shed 9 bases and J shed 2 bases, with 11 bases lying between them. From germline, CDR1 is WSHSY and CDR2 SAAADI. The CDR3: CARTGTTYEQYF. The CDR3 nucleotides read TGCGCCAGGACCGGGACAACCTACGAGCAGTACTTC.

This chain links TRBV5-4 with TRBJ2-5; a weak D match, TRBD2 (5 bases). The CDR3 is 13 amino acids. CDR1 is SGHNT and CDR2 is YYREEE in the germline V gene (reference sequence). Trimming pared 4 bases from V and 3 bases from J, leaving 10 bases between. The CDR3 bases are TGTGCCAGCAGCGAAACGGGGAAAGAGACCCAGTACTTC. Amino acid sequence: CASSETGKETQYF.

This rearrangement joins TRBV6-5 to TRBJ2-7; 9 bases match TRBD2. J was trimmed by 2 bases and V by 8 bases; bases with no gene match: 7. CDR1 and CDR2 from the germline V gene are MNHEY and SVGAGI. CDR3 length: 14 residues. The CDR3 region is CASESSGTTYEQYF. The DNA of the CDR3 is TGTGCCAGCGAATCTAGCGGGACCACCTACGAGCAGTACTTC.

The V call is TRBV28, the J call TRBJ1-1; maybe TRBD1 (5 bases). Trimming cost V 6 bases and J 2 bases, with 13 bases left between them. Germline CDR1 is MDHEN and CDR2 is SYDVKM. The CDR3 is made up of 14 amino acids. DNA for the CDR3: TGTGCCAGCAGCGCGACAGATGCTAACACTGAAGCTTTCTTT. It specifies CASSATDANTEAFF.

The CDR3 region is CASRGVKRELNEQFF. CDR3 DNA: TGTGCCAGTAGGGGAGTTAAGCGGGAGCTAAATGAGCAGTTCTTC. The chain couples TRBV19 to TRBJ2-1; TRBD2 agrees at 8 bases. With V trimmed by 6 bases and J by 7 bases, 11 bases remained unmatched. The CDR3 length is 15 residues. Germline lookup yields CDR1 LNHDA and CDR2 SQIVND (reference sequence).

The V call is TRBV4-2, the J call TRBJ2-1; 7 nucleotides match TRBD1. Germline V CDR1 and CDR2: LGHNA, YNFKEQ. This CDR3 spans 14 amino acids. V shed 1 base and J 5 bases; nucleotides not matched to a gene: 2. The CDR3 DNA reads as TGTGCCAGCAGCCAAGCGGGACAGAACAATGAGCAGTTCTTC. This sequence encodes CASSQAGQNNEQFF.

The chain recombines TRBV6-2 or TRBV6-3 with TRBJ1-2; D call uncertain. Germline assignment: CDR1 MNHEY and CDR2 SVGEGT. The CDR3 is 12 amino acids. V was cut by 6 bases and J by 14 bases, with 19 bases left in between. The CDR3 DNA reads as TGTGCCAGCAGCCCGTCGGCCCTGCGGTATACCTTC. Its protein is CASSPSALRYTF.

This clone was counted once. The chain links TRBV6-2 or TRBV6-3 to TRBJ2-5; TRBD2 aligns across 12 bases. CDR3 size: 16 residues. V lost 6 bases and J lost 2; bases outside the gene matches: 7. The V gene's germline CDR1 is MNHEY and CDR2 SVGEGT. The CDR3 sequence is CASSRLAGVLQETQYF. The CDR3 nucleotides read TGTGCCAGCAGCCGACTAGCGGGGGTGCTGCAAGAGACCCAGTACTTC.

The rearrangement links TRBV7-9 to TRBJ2-3; 7 bases align to TRBD1. Per the germline V gene, CDR1 is SEHNR and CDR2 is FQNEAQ (reference sequence). This CDR3 region has 12 residues. The V segment lost 5 bases and the J segment 6 bases; nucleotides outside the gene matches: 2. CDR3 sequence: CASSKDRDTQYF. DNA for the CDR3: TGTGCCAGCAGCAAGGACAGGGATACGCAGTATTTT.

This sequence joins TRBV27 and TRBJ2-1; the D is unclear. This CDR3 is built from 15 residues. CDR1 and CDR2 from the germline V gene are MNHEY and SMNVEV (reference sequence). Trimming removed 2 bases from V and 2 bases from J, with 10 bases in between. The CDR3 DNA sequence: TGTGCCAGCAGTTTAGGTGTGGGCGCCTACAATGAGCAGTTCTTC. The encoded protein is CASSLGVGAYNEQFF.

The J gene is TRBJ2-7, the V gene TRBV5-1; the match to TRBD1 covers 9 bases. V lost 3 bases to trimming and J lost 5 bases; unmatched junction nucleotides: 6. The CDR3 has 14 amino acids. Germline CDR1 SGHRS, CDR2 YFSETQ. CDR3 loop: CASSWGQGSDEQYF. The CDR3 coding sequence is TGCGCCAGCAGCTGGGGACAGGGTAGTGACGAGCAGTACTTC.

This clone occurred once. The chain recombines TRBV5-1 with TRBJ1-5; D remains ambiguous. Trimming pared 1 base from V and 5 bases from J, leaving 7 bases between. Germline V gives CDR1 SGHRS, CDR2 YFSETQ. This CDR3 contains 13 residues. In DNA form, the CDR3 reads TGCGCCAGCAGCTTGTCACCGGATCAGCCCCAGCATTTT. It codes for CASSLSPDQPQHF.

This sequence joins TRBV19 and TRBJ2-3, with 7 bases identical to TRBD2. CDR3 length: 15 residues. The V and J ends lost 6 bases and 9 bases, in that order; junction bases with no gene match: 15. From germline, CDR1 is LNHDA and CDR2 SQIVND (reference sequence). CDR3 nucleotides: TGTGCCAGTAGCCCTCGTCGGGAGGTATCGGGGACGCAGTATTTT. The encoded protein is CASSPRREVSGTQYF.

The J gene is TRBJ2-4, the V gene TRBV6-5, with D hard to call. Germline CDR1 reads MNHEY; CDR2 reads SVGAGI. V was pared by 0 bases and J by 0 bases, with 9 bases between. The CDR3 contains 16 residues. As DNA, the CDR3 is TGTGCCAGCAGTTACTCCCCCTCTATAGCCAAAAACATTCAGTACTTC. Translated, it gives CASSYSPSIAKNIQYF.

This clone turned up a few times. V is TRBV30 and J is TRBJ1-1; perhaps TRBD1 as D (6 bases). The germline gives CDR1 GTSNPN, CDR2 SVGIG (reference sequence). The CDR3 covers 13 residues. V was trimmed by 8 bases and J by 0 bases, leaving 13 bases between them. CDR3 region: CARQQGVNTEAFF. The CDR3 nucleotides are TGTGCCAGACAACAGGGCGTGAACACTGAAGCTTTCTTT.

The V and J genes are TRBV30 and TRBJ1-6; possibly TRBD1 for D (6 bases). V lost 4 bases to trimming and J lost 10 bases, with 20 bases between them. The germline V gene has CDR1 GTSNPN and CDR2 SVGIG (reference sequence). There are 15 residues in the CDR3. CDR3 amino acids: CAWKNRAPFGSPLHF. CDR3 DNA: TGTGCCTGGAAGAACAGGGCTCCCTTCGGATCACCCCTCCACTTT. Full variable domain (remainder filled in from reference TRBV30 and TRBJ1-6): SQTIHQWPATLVQPVGSPLSLECTVEGTSNPNLYWYRQAAGRGLQLLFYSVGIGQISSEVPQNLSASRPQDRQFILSSKKLLLSDSGFYLCAWKNRAPFGSPLHFGNGTRLTVT.

In nucleotides, the CDR3 is TGCGCCAGCAGCCAGGAGTTAGTCCTAGCGGAGGTCTCCTACGAGCAGTACTTC. Its translation is CASSQELVLAEVSYEQYF. This chain links TRBV4-1 with TRBJ2-7; TRBD2 aligns across 7 bases. Germline CDR1 MGHRA, CDR2 YSYEKL. The trim removed 3 bases at V and 0 bases at J, leaving 14 bases unmatched. The CDR3 is 18 residues long.

This sequence joins TRBV6-4 and TRBJ2-1; 7 nucleotides align to TRBD2. Germline CDR1 reads MRHNA; CDR2 reads SNTAGT. V dropped 3 bases and J dropped 12; count of bases not matched to a gene: 11. This CDR3 region has 14 residues. The CDR3 region is CASSEGMGGSVQFF. The CDR3 nucleotides are TGTGCCAGCAGTGAAGGAATGGGCGGGAGTGTGCAGTTCTTC.

The table lists this clone with a few counts. The V call is TRBV5-1, the J call TRBJ2-2, with a possible D match to TRBD1 (5 bases). The CDR3 is made up of 14 amino acids. V gave up 3 bases and J gave up 5 bases, with 11 bases separating them. CDR1 is SGHRS and CDR2 is YFSETQ in the germline V gene. The CDR3 nucleotides are TGCGCCAGCAGCTCTCAAGGGGCAACCGGGGAGCTGTTTTTT. Protein sequence: CASSSQGATGELFF.